The subject of this entry is one T cell receptor (beta chain). These data come from a study of blood T cell repertoires in COVID-19. Study background: Samples representing acute and convalescent COVID-19 were sourced from the United States, Italy and Spain. PBMCs, B-cell-depleted T cells, or T cells provided the cDNA or gDNA that made up the material.

In germline, CDR1 is LGHNA, CDR2 YNFKEQ. Between the trimmed V and J ends, which lost 0 bases and 1 base, there was a span of 7 bases. The CDR3 spans 15 residues. Per the study methods: From reference gene primer amplification, estimates of nucleated cell counts were derived. Profiling relied on immunoSEQ multiplex PCR, and the TCRdb table lists in-frame clones only, not all of them. For V, J and clone size, that table is used; D and trimming come from the DNA. The table includes about 400,000 clones, more than 70% detected once. The rearrangement joins TRBV4-2 to TRBJ1-5; no clear D gene. This TCR derives from a man aged 40-49 years with acute or convalescent COVID-19. Material for sequencing was peripheral blood. The CDR3 reads CASSQDRSSNQPQHF. The CDR3 region has the DNA TGTGCCAGCAGCCAAGACAGATCGAGCAATCAGCCCCAGCATTTT.